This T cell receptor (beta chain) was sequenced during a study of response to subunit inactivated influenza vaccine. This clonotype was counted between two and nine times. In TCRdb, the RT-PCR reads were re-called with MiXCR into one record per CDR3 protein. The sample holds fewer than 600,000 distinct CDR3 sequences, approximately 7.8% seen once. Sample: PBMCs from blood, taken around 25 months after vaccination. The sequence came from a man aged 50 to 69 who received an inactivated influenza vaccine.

In DNA form, the CDR3 reads TGTGCCAGCAGCTTATATAGCGGGAGTTACGAGCAGTACTTC. Translation gives CASSLYSGSYEQYF. The chain couples TRBV7-2 to TRBJ2-7, with 9 bases matching TRBD2. The CDR3 runs 14 residues. Germline V gene data show CDR1 as SGHTA and CDR2 as FQGNSA. The junction had 3 bases not matched to a gene; V was cut back by 2 bases and J by 4 bases.